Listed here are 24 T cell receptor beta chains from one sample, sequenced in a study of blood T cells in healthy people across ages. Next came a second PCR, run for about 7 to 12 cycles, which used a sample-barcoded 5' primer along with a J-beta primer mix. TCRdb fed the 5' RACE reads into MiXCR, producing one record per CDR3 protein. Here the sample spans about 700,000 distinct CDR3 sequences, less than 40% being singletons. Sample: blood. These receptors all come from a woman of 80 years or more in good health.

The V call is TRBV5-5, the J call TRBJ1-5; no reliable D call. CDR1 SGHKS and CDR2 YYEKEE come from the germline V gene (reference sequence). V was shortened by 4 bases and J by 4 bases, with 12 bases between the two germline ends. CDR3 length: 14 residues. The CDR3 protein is CASSEVDGNQPQHF. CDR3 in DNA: TGTGCCAGCAGCGAGGTGGACGGGAATCAGCCCCAGCATTTT.

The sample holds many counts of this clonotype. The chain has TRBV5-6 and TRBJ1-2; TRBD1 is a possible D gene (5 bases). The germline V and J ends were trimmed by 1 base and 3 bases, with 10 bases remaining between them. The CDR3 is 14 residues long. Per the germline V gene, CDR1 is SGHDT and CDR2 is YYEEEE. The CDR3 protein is CASSLRGTYYGYTF. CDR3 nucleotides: TGTGCCAGCAGCTTGAGGGGCACTTACTATGGCTACACCTTC.

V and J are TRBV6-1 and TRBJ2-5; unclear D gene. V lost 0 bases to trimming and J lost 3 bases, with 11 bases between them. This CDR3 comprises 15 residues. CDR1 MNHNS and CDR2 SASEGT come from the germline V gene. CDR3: CASSEALEPEETQYF. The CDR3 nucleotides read TGTGCCAGCAGTGAAGCGCTGGAGCCCGAAGAGACCCAGTACTTC.

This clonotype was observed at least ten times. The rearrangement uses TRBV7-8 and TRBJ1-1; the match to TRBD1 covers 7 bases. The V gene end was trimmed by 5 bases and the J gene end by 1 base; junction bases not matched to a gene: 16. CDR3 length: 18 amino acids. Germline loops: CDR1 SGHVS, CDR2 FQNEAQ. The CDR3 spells CASSIHIRQGRRNTEAFF. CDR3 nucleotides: TGTGCCAGCAGCATACACATCCGACAGGGACGAAGGAACACTGAAGCTTTCTTT. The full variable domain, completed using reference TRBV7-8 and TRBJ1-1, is GAGVSQSPRYKVAKRGQDVALRCDPISGHVSLFWYQQALGQGPEFLTYFQNEAQLDKSGLPSDRFFAERPEGSVSTLKIQRTQQEDSAVYLCASSIHIRQGRRNTEAFFGQGTRLTVV.

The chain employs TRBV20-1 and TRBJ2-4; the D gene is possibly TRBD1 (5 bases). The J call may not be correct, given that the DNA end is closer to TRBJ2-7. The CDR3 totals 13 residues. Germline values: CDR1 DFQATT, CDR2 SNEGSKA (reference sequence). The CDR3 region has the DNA TGCAGTGCGGCCAGACAGCGCTCCTACGAGCAGTACTTC. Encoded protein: CSAARQRSYEQYF.

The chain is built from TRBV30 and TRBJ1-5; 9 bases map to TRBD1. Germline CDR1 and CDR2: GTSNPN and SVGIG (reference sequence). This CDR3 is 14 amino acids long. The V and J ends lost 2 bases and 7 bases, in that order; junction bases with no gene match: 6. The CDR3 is CAWSKGQGTQPQHF. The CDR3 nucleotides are TGTGCCTGGAGTAAGGGACAGGGAACGCAGCCCCAGCATTTT.

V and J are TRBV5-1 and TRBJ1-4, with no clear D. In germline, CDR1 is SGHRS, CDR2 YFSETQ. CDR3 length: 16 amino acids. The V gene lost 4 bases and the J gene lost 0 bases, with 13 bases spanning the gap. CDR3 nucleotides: TGCGCCAGCAGCGCCCAGACATGGGCAACTAATGAAAAACTGTTTTTT. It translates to CASSAQTWATNEKLFF.

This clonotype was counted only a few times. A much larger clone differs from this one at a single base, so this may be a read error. In nucleotides, the CDR3 is TGCGCCAGCAGCTTGGCCAGCGGGGGATACAATGAGCAGTACTTC. Its protein product is CASSLASGGYNEQYF. This chain uses TRBV5-1 with TRBJ2-1; 8 bases map to TRBD2. The J call is in doubt because the DNA end fits TRBJ2-7 better. The CDR3 contains 15 residues. The V gene's germline CDR1 is SGHRS and CDR2 YFSETQ.

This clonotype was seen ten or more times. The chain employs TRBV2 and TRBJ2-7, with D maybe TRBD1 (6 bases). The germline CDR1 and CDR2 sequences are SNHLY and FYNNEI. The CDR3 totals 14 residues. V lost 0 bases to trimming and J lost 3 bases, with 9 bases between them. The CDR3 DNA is TGTGCCAGCAGTGAAGCGACACAGGGCTACGAGCAGTACTTC. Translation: CASSEATQGYEQYF. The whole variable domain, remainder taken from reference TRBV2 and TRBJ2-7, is EPEVTQTPSHQVTQMGQEVILRCVPISNHLYFYWYRQILGQKVEFLVSFYNNEISEKSEIFDDQFSVERPDGSNFTLKIRSTKLEDSAMYFCASSEATQGYEQYFGPGTRLTVT.

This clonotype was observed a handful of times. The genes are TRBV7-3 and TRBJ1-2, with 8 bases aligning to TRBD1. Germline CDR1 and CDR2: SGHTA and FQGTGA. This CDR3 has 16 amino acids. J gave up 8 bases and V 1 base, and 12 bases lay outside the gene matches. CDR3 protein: CASSLMQGAGSRGYTF. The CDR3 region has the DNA TGTGCCAGCAGCTTAATGCAGGGGGCCGGTTCTCGAGGCTACACCTTC. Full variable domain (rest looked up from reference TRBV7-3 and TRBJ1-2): GAGVSQTPSNKVTEKGKYVELRCDPISGHTALYWYRQSLGQGPEFLIYFQGTGAADDSGLPNDRFFAVRPEGSVSTLKIQRTERGDSAVYLCASSLMQGAGSRGYTFGSGTRLTVV.

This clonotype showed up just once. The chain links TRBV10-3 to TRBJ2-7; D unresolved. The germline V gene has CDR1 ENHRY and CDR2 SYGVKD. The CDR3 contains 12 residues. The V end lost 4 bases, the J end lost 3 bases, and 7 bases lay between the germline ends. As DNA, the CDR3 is TGTGCCATCAGTGGCCCAGACTACGAGCAGTACTTC. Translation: CAISGPDYEQYF.

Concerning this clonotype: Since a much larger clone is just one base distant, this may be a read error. The CDR3 sequence is CASSLAPINQPQHF. The CDR3 DNA sequence: TGTGCCAGCAGCTTAGCGCCGATCAATCAGCCCCAGCATTTT. The chain employs TRBV7-9 and TRBJ1-5; D is ambiguous. Germline-derived CDR1 and CDR2 are SEHNR and FQNEAQ (reference sequence). V gave up 0 bases and J gave up 3 bases, with 6 bases separating them. The CDR3 has 14 amino acids.

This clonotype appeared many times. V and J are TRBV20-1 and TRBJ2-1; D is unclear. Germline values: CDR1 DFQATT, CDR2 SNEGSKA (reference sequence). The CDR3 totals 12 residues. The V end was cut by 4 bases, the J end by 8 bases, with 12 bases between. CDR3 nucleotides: TGCAGTGCTACCGAATGGCAAGATGAGCAGTTCTTC. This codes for CSATEWQDEQFF.

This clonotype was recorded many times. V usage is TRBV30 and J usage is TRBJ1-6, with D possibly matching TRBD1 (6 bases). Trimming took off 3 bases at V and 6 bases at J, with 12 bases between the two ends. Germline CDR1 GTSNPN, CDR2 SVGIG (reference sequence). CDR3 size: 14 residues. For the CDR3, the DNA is TGTGCCTGGAGACTCAGGGGATTTAATTCACCCCTCCACTTT. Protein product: CAWRLRGFNSPLHF. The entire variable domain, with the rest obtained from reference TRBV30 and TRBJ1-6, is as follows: SQTIHQWPATLVQPVGSPLSLECTVEGTSNPNLYWYRQAAGRGLQLLFYSVGIGQISSEVPQNLSASRPQDRQFILSSKKLLLSDSGFYLCAWRLRGFNSPLHFGNGTRLTVT.

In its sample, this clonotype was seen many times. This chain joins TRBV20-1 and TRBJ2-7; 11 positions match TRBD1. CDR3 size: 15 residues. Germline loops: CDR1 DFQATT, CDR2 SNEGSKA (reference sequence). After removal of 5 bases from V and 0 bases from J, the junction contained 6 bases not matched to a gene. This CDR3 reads CSAQAGTGGSYEQYF. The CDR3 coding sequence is TGCAGTGCTCAGGCCGGGACAGGGGGCTCCTACGAGCAGTACTTC.

CDR3 DNA: TGTGCCAGCAGTCAAGCTGGGGGGACGGGGGATACGCAGTATTTT. It translates to CASSQAGGTGDTQYF. The chain employs TRBV12-3 or TRBV12-4 and TRBJ2-3; a weak D match, TRBD2 (6 bases). V lost 5 bases, J lost 6 bases, and 18 bases lay in between. The CDR3 is 15 amino acids.

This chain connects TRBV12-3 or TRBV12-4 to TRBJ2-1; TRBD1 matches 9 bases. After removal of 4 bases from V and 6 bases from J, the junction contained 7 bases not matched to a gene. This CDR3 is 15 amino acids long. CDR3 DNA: TGTGCCAGCAGTTATTACAGGGGGCAAGGCAATGAGCAGTTCTTC. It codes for CASSYYRGQGNEQFF.

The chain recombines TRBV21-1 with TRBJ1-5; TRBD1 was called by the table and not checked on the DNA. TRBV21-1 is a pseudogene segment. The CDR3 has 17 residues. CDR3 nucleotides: TGTGCCAGCAGCTCCCATGGGCCTTTAGGGGCCAATCAGCCCCAGCATTTT. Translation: CASSSHGPLGANQPQHF.

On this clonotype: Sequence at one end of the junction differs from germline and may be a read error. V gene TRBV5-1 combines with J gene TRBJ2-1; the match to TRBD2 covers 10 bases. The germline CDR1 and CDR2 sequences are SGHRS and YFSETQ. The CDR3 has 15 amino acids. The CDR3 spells CTSSLSGGAYNEQFF. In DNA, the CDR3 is TGCACCAGCAGCTTAAGCGGGGGGGCCTACAATGAGCAGTTCTTC.

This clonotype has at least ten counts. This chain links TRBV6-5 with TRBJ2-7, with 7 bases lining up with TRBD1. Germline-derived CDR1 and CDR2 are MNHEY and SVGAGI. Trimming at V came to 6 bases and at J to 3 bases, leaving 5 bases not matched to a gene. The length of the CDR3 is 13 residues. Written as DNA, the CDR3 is TGTGCCAGCAGAGCCGGGACAGACTACGAGCAGTACTTC. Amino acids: CASRAGTDYEQYF.

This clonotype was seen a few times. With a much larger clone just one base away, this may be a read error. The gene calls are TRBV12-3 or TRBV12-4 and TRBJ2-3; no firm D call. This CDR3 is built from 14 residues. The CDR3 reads CASSFLRRTDAQYF. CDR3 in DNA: TGTGCCAGCAGTTTCCTGCGGCGCACAGATGCGCAGTATTTT.

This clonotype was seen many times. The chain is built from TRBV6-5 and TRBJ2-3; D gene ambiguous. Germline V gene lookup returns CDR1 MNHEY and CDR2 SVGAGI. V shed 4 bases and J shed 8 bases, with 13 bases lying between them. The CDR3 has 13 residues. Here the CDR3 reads CASSSNLGATQYF. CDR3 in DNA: TGTGCCAGCAGTTCCAACCTCGGAGCTACGCAGTATTTT.

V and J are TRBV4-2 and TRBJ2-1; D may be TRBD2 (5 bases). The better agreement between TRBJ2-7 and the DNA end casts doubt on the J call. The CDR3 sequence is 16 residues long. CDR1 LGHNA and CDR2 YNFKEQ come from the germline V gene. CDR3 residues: CASSPRADSSYNEQYF. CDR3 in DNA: TGTGCCAGCAGCCCTCGAGCGGACTCCTCCTACAATGAGCAGTACTTC.

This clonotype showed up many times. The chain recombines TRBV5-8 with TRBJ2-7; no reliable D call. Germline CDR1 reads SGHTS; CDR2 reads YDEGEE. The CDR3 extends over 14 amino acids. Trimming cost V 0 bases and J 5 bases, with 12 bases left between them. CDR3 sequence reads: CASSLVTGPHEQYF. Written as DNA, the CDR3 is TGTGCCAGCAGCTTGGTTACGGGCCCCCACGAGCAGTACTTC.